Listed below are T cell receptor beta chains from one sample, sequenced in a study of blood T cell repertoires in COVID-19. The assay was immunoSEQ multiplex PCR, and TCRdb's table has in-frame clones only and misses some. The sample carries about 400,000 clones, around 86% recorded once. Sequencing used peripheral blood. Receptor source: a young woman with active or convalescent COVID-19. Both conserved end residues are part of each CDR3. A D gene is named only where the DNA matches it firmly. Size values are once, few and many counts, or a class for expanded clones, and some rows have none.

D gene: .; clone size: .; V gene: TRBV3-1/TRBV3-2; J gene: TRBJ2-1; CDR3 DNA: TGTGCCAGCAGCCAAGGGACACGTCCGGATGAGCAGTTCTTC; CDR3 protein: CASSQGTRPDEQFF
D gene: TRBD2; clone size: .; V gene: TRBV2; J gene: TRBJ2-7; CDR3 DNA: TGTGCCAGCAGTTACTCTAGCGGGCAATCGTACGAGCAGTACTTC; CDR3 protein: CASSYSSGQSYEQYF
D gene: .; clone size: once; V gene: TRBV19; J gene: TRBJ2-7; CDR3 DNA: TGTGCCAGTAGTATAGTGGGCCCCGGCTCCTACGAGCAGTACTTC; CDR3 protein: CASSIVGPGSYEQYF
D gene: TRBD1; clone size: .; V gene: TRBV5-1; J gene: TRBJ1-5; CDR3 DNA: TGCGCCAGCAGCTTGGGGGAAACAGGGGGTCAGCCCCAGCATTTT; CDR3 protein: CASSLGETGGQPQHF
D gene: TRBD1; clone size: .; V gene: TRBV5-6; J gene: TRBJ1-2; CDR3 DNA: TGTGCCAGCAGCGGGGGAGGACAGGCCCTCCTCTATGGCTACACCTTC; CDR3 protein: CASSGGGQALLYGYTF
D gene: TRBD1; clone size: .; V gene: TRBV2; J gene: TRBJ1-6; CDR3 DNA: TGTGCCAGCAGCACGGGACAGGGATTGAATTCACCCCTCCACTTT; CDR3 protein: CASSTGQGLNSPLHF
D gene: .; clone size: few; V gene: TRBV6-5; J gene: TRBJ2-7; CDR3 DNA: TGTGCCAGCAAGGGCCGGGGCTCCTACGAGCAGTACTTC; CDR3 protein: CASKGRGSYEQYF
D gene: TRBD2; clone size: once; V gene: TRBV10-1; J gene: TRBJ2-1; CDR3 DNA: TGCGCCAGCAGTGAGTCAGTCCTAGCGGGAGCTTGGAATGAGCAGTTCTTC; CDR3 protein: CASSESVLAGAWNEQFF
D gene: TRBD2; clone size: once; V gene: TRBV19; J gene: TRBJ2-2; CDR3 DNA: TGTGCCAGTAGTATTTTGACTAGCGGGAGGGCGTGGGCCGGGGAGCTGTTTTTT; CDR3 protein: CASSILTSGRAWAGELFF
D gene: .; clone size: once; V gene: TRBV5-8; J gene: TRBJ2-3; CDR3 DNA: TGTGCCAGCATCCCCCCGCCAGGTGGAAGCACAGATACGCAGTATTTT; CDR3 protein: CASIPPPGGSTDTQYF
D gene: TRBD2; clone size: .; V gene: TRBV11-2; J gene: TRBJ2-3; CDR3 DNA: TGTGCCAGCAGCTTGAGTAGCGGGTCCTCCACAGATACGCAGTATTTT; CDR3 protein: CASSLSSGSSTDTQYF
D gene: TRBD1; clone size: .; V gene: TRBV5-1; J gene: TRBJ2-7; CDR3 DNA: TGCGCCAGCAGCCCCGGGACAGGCACCTACGAGCAGTACTTC; CDR3 protein: CASSPGTGTYEQYF